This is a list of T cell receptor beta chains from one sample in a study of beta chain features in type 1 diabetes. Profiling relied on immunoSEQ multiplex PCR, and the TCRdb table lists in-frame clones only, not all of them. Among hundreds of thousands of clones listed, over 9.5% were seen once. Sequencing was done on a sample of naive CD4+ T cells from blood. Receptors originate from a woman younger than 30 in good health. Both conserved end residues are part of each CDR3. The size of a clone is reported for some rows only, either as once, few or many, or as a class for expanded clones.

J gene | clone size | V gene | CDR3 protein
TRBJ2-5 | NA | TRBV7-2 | CASSLGRAQYF
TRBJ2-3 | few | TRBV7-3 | CASSLGPVRGLDTQYF
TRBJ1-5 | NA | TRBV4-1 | CASSVEVMVSQHF
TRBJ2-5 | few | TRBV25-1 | CASQNPNRGQETQYF
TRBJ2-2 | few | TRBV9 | CASSVATRSGELFF
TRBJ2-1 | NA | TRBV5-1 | CASSRVAGSYNEQFF
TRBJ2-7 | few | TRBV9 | CASSRGRINYEQYF
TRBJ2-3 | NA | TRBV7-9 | CASSPRQAGTDTQYF
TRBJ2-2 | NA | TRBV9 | CASSAIRGRNGELFF
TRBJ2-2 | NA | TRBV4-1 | CASSKTRGDNTGELFF
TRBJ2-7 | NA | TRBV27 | CASKFAASSYEQYF
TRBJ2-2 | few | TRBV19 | CASSIWVSGNTGELFF
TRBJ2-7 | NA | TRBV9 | CASSVSYDTSAAEQYF
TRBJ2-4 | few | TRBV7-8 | CASSVGNIQYF
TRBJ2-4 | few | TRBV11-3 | CASSSRLAKNIQYF
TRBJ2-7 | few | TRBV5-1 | CASSLVVAGRYEQYF
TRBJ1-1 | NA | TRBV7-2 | CASSLARTRDIPTF
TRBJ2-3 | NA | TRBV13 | CASSSPLERGTDTQYF
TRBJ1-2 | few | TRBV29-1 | CSGWEAGYTF
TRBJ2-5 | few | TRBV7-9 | CASSDPGLRETQYF
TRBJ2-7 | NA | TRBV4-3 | CASSLGLSYEQYF
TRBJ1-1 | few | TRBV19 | CASSIQNTEAFF
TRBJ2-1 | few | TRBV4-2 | CASSQSGLAAYNEQFF
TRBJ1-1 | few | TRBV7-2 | CASSLASQMNTEAFF
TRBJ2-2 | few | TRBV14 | CASSQVVIPRTGELFF
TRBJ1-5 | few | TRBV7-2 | CASSRVVGGQPQHF
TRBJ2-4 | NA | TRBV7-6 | CASSSLGRKGNIQYF
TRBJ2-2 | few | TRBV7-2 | CASSPDLIENTGELFF
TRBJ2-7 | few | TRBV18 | CASSVPGYREQYF
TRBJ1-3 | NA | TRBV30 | CAWTPSRVGNTIYF
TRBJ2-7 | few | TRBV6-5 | CASRSIYEQYF
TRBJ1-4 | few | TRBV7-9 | CASSVGSSSSEKLFF
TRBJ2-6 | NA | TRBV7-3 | CASSLDSSGANVLTF
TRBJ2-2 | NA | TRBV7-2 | CASSPYTGELFF
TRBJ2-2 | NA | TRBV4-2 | CASSHPRQGAAGELFF
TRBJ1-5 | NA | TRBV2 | CASSGRTGRYQPQHF